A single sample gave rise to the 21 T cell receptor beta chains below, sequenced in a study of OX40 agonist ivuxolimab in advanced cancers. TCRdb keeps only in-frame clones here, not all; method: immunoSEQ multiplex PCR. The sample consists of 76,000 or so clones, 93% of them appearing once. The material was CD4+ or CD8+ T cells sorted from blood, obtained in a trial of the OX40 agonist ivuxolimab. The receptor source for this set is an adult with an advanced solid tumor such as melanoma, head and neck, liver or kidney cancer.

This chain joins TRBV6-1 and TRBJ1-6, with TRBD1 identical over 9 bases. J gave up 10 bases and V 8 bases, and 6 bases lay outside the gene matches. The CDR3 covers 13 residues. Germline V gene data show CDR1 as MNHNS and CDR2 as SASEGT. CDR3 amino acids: CASARTGESPLHF. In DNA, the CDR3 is TGTGCCAGCGCTCGGACAGGGGAATCACCCCTCCACTTT.

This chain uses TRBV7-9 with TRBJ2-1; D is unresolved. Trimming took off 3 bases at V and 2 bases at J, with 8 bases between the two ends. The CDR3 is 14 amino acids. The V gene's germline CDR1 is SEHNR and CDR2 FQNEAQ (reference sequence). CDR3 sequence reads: CASSFDVAYNEQFF. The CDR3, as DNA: TGTGCCAGCAGCTTCGATGTAGCCTACAATGAGCAGTTCTTC.

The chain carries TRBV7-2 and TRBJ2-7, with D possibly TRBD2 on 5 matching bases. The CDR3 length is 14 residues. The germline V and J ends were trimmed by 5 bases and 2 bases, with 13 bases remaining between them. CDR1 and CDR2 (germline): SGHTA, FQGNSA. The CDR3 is CASSTGLETYEQYF. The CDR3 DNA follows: TGTGCCAGCAGCACCGGACTGGAGACCTACGAGCAGTACTTC. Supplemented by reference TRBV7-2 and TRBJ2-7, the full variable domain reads GAGVSQSPSNKVTEKGKDVELRCDPISGHTALYWYRQSLGQGLEFLIYFQGNSAPDKSGLPSDRFSAERTGGSVSTLTIQRTQQEDSAVYLCASSTGLETYEQYFGPGTRLTVT.

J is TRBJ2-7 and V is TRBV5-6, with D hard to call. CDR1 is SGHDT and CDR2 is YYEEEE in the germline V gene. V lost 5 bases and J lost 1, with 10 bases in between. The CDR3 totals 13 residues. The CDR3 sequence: CASSFGRSYEQYF. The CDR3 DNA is TGTGCCAGCAGTTTCGGACGGTCCTACGAGCAGTACTTC.

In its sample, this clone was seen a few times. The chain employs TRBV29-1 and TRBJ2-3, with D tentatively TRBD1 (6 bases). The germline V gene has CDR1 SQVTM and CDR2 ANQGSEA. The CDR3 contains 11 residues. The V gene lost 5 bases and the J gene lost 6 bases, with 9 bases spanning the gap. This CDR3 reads CSVRRGDTQYF. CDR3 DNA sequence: TGCAGCGTTCGAAGGGGGGATACGCAGTATTTT.

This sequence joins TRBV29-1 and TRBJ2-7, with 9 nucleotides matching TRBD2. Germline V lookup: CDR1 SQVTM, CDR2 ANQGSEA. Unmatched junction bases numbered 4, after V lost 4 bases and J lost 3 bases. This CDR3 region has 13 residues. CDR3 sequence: CSVGGGGFYEQYF. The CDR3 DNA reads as TGCAGCGTTGGCGGGGGGGGCTTCTACGAGCAGTACTTC.

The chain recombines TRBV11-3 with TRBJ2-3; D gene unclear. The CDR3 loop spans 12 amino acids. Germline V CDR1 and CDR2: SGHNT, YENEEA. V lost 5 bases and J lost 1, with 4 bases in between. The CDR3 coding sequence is TGTGCCAGCAGCCTTCGCACAGATACGCAGTATTTT. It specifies CASSLRTDTQYF.

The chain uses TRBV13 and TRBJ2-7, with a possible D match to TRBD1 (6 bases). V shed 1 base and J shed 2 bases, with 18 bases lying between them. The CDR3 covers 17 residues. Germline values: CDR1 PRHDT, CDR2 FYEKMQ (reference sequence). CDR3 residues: CASSLVDRPHPTYEQYF. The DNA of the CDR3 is TGTGCCAGCAGCTTAGTGGACAGACCCCACCCCACCTACGAGCAGTACTTC. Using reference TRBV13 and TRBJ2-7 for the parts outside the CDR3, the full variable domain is AAGVIQSPRHLIKEKRETATLKCYPIPRHDTVYWYQQGPGQDPQFLISFYEKMQSDKGSIPDRFSAQQFSDYHSELNMSSLELGDSALYFCASSLVDRPHPTYEQYFGPGTRLTVT.

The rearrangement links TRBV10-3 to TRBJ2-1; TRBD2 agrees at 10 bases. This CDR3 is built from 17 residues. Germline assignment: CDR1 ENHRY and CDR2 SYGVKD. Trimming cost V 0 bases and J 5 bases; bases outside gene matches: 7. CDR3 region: CAISESLGTSENNEQFF. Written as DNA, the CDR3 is TGTGCCATCAGTGAGTCCCTAGGGACTAGCGAAAACAATGAGCAGTTCTTC.

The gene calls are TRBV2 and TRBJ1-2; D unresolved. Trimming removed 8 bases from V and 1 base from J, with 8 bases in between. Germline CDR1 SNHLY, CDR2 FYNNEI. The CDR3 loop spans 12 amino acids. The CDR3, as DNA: TGTGCCAGCGGAAGACTTAACTATGGCTACACCTTC. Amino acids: CASGRLNYGYTF.

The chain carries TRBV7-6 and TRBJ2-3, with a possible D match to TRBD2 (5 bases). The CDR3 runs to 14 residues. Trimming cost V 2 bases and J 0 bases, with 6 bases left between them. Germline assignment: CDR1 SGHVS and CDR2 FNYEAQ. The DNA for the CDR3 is TGTGCCAGCAGCTTAAGCGGCAGCACAGATACGCAGTATTTT. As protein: CASSLSGSTDTQYF.

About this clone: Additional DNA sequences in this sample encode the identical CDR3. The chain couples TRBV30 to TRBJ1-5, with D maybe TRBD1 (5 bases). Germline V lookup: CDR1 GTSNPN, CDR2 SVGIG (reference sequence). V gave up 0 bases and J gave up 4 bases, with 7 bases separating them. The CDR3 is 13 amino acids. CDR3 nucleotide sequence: TGTGCCTGGAGTGTCGGGGGAAATCAGCCCCAGCATTTT. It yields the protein CAWSVGGNQPQHF.

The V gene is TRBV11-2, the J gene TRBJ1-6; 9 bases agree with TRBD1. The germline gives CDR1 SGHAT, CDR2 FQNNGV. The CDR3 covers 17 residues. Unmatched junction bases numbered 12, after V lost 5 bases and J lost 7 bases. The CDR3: CASSPRDRGIYNSPLHF. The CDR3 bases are TGTGCCAGCAGCCCCAGAGACAGGGGGATTTACAATTCACCCCTCCACTTT.

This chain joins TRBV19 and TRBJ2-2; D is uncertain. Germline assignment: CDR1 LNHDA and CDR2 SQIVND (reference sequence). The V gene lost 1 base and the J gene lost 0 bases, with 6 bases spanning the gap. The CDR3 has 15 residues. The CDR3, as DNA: TGTGCCAGTAGTATAGTGGCAGCGAACACCGGGGAGCTGTTTTTT. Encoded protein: CASSIVAANTGELFF.

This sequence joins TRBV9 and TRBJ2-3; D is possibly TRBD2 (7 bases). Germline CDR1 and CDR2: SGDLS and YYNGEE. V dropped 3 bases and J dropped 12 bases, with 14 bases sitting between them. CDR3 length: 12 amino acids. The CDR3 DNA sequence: TGTGCCAGCAGCGCGGGGGAGGGGGGTCAGTATTTT. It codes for CASSAGEGGQYF.

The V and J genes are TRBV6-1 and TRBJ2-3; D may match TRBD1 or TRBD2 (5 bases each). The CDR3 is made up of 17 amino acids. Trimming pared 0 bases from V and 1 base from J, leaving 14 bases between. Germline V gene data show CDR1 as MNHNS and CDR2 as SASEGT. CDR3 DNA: TGTGCCAGCAGTGAAGCGCTTTGGGTGGGGGGCACAGATACGCAGTATTTT. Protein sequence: CASSEALWVGGTDTQYF.

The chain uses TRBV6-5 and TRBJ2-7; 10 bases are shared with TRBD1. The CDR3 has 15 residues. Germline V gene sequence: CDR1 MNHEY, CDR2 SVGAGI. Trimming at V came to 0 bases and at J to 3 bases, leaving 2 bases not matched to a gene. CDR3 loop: CASSYSGQGNYEQYF. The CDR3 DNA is TGTGCCAGCAGTTACTCGGGACAGGGGAACTACGAGCAGTACTTC.

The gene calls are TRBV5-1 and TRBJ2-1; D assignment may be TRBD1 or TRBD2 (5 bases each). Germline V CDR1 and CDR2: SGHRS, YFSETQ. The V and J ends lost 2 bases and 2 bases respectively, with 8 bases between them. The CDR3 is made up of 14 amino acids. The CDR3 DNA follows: TGCGCCAGCAGCTTATCGGGGCCCTACAATGAGCAGTTCTTC. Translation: CASSLSGPYNEQFF. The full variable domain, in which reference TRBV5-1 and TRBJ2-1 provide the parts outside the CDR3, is KAGVTQTPRYLIKTRGQQVTLSCSPISGHRSVSWYQQTPGQGLQFLFEYFSETQRNKGNFPGRFSGRQFSNSRSEMNVSTLELGDSALYLCASSLSGPYNEQFFGPGTRLTVL.

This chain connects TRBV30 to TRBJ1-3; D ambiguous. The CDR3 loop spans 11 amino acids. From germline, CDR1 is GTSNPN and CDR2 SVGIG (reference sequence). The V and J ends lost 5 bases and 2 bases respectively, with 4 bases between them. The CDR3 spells CAWFPGNTIYF. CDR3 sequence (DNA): TGTGCCTGGTTCCCTGGAAACACCATATATTTT.

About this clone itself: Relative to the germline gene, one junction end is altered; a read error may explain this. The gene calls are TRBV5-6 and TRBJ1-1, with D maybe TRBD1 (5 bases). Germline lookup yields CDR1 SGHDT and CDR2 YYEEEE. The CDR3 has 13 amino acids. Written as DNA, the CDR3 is TGTGCCAGCACCTTGGGGACCGGGACTAAAGCTTTCTTT. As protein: CASTLGTGTKAFF.

This chain's CDR3 is CASSLAVYEQYF. CDR3 sequence (DNA): TGTGCCAGCAGCTTAGCGGTGTACGAGCAGTACTTC. The rearrangement links TRBV11-2 to TRBJ2-7; D remains ambiguous. Germline V CDR1 and CDR2: SGHAT, FQNNGV. Trimming took 1 base from V and 4 from J, leaving 5 bases between them. The CDR3 runs 12 residues.